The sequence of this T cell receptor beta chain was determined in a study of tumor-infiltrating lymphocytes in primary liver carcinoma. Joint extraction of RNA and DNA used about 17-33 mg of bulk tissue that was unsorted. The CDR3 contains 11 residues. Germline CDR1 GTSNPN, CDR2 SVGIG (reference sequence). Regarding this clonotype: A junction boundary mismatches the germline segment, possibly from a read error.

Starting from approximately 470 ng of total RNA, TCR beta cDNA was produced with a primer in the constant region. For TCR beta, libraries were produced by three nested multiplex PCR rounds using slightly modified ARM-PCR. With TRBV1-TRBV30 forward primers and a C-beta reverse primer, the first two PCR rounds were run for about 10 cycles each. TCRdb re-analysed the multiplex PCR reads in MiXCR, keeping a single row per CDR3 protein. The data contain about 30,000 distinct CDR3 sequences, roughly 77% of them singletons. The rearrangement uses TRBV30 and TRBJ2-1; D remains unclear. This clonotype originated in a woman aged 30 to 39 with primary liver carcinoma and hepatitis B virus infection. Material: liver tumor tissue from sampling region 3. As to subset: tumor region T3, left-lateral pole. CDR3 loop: CVWIAYNEQFF. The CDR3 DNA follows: TGTGTCTGGATCGCGTACAATGAGCAGTTCTTC.